What follows are 30 T cell receptor beta chains derived from one specimen sequenced in a study of blood T cell repertoires in COVID-19. Only in-frame clones appear in the TCRdb table, and some are missing; sequencing was by immunoSEQ multiplex PCR. Among about 71,000 clones listed, approximately 83% were seen once. Material: peripheral blood. These receptors all come from a man in his 70s with acute or convalescent COVID-19.

The chain uses TRBV5-1 and TRBJ2-7; D might be TRBD1 (8 bases). Germline-derived CDR1 and CDR2 are SGHRS and YFSETQ. V dropped 3 bases and J dropped 2 bases, with 15 bases sitting between them. The CDR3 covers 15 residues. CDR3: CASSSQRDRTYEQYF. In nucleotides, the CDR3 is TGCGCCAGCAGCTCCCAGCGGGACAGGACCTACGAGCAGTACTTC.

This clone was counted only a few times. V usage is TRBV28 and J usage is TRBJ1-1; D unclear. This CDR3 contains 14 residues. Germline V gene sequence: CDR1 MDHEN, CDR2 SYDVKM. V shed 6 bases and J shed 7 bases, with 18 bases lying between them. CDR3 sequence: CASSPPARIHEAFF. For the CDR3, the DNA is TGTGCCAGCAGCCCCCCCGCGCGGATACATGAAGCTTTCTTT.

J is TRBJ2-7 and V is TRBV27; D is possibly TRBD1 (6 bases). The germline V gene has CDR1 MNHEY and CDR2 SMNVEV (reference sequence). The CDR3 totals 11 residues. V was pared by 6 bases and J by 7 bases, with 10 bases between. CDR3 residues: CASRTGVEQYF. Written as DNA, the CDR3 is TGTGCCAGCAGGACAGGTGTAGAGCAGTACTTC.

The rearrangement links TRBV7-3 to TRBJ2-7, with D possibly TRBD2 on 6 matching bases. Between the trimmed V and J ends, which lost 0 bases and 2 bases, there was a span of 11 bases. Germline CDR1 reads SGHTA; CDR2 reads FQGTGA. CDR3 length equals 15 residues. CDR3 sequence (DNA): TGTGCCAGCAGCTTAACTGGAGGGAAACCCTACGAGCAGTACTTC. Translating gives CASSLTGGKPYEQYF.

The chain employs TRBV5-8 and TRBJ2-1; no firm D call. CDR3 size: 12 residues. The germline V gene encodes CDR1 SGHTS and CDR2 YDEGEE. Deletions cut 0 bases from V and 7 bases from J, with 5 bases between. In DNA, the CDR3 is TGTGCCAGCAGCTTGGGTCTAAATGAGCAGTTCTTC. Encoded protein: CASSLGLNEQFF.

The chain uses TRBV28 and TRBJ1-6, with D perhaps TRBD1 (6 bases). This CDR3 has 13 residues. From germline, CDR1 is MDHEN and CDR2 SYDVKM. With 8 bases removed from V and 7 bases from J, the gap between germline ends came to 12 bases. The CDR3 nucleotides read TGTGCCAGCCGGACAGTAGGGAATTCACCCCTCCACTTT. Residues: CASRTVGNSPLHF.

The rearrangement joins TRBV7-9 to TRBJ1-1, with TRBD1 matching 9 bases. This CDR3 has 16 residues. Germline V CDR1 and CDR2: SEHNR, FQNEAQ (reference sequence). The J segment lost 4 bases and the V segment lost 3 bases, leaving 9 bases of the junction unmatched. The CDR3 is CASSFDRGMFSTEAFF. For the CDR3, the DNA is TGTGCCAGCAGCTTTGACAGGGGGATGTTTAGCACTGAAGCTTTCTTT.

The V gene is TRBV6-6, the J gene TRBJ1-1; 7 bases map to TRBD1. Germline CDR1 reads MNHNY; CDR2 reads SVGAGI (reference sequence). V lost 3 bases to trimming and J lost 4 bases; unmatched junction nucleotides: 8. The CDR3 runs 15 residues. The CDR3 DNA reads TGTGCCAGCAGTTATCGACAGGGTGGGAGCACTGAAGCTTTCTTT. Translating it yields CASSYRQGGSTEAFF.

This clone was picked up one time. The chain recombines TRBV10-3 with TRBJ1-4; weak D call: TRBD1 (6 bases). CDR3 length: 15 amino acids. Germline CDR1 ENHRY, CDR2 SYGVKD. V lost 4 bases to trimming and J lost 0 bases, with 9 bases between them. This CDR3 reads CAISGGGATNEKLFF. As DNA, the CDR3 is TGTGCCATCAGTGGAGGGGGAGCAACTAATGAAAAACTGTTTTTT.

This clone was picked up one time. The chain links TRBV21-1 to TRBJ1-5; TRBD1, the table's D call, lacks a check against the DNA. TRBV21-1 is shown as a pseudogene. This CDR3 has 16 residues. The CDR3 coding sequence is TGCAGGTCGTGGGGCACCCGATCATATAGCAATCAGCCCCAGCATTTT. Its translation is CRSWGTRSYSNQPQHF.

The chain combines TRBV27 with TRBJ1-2; a weak D match, TRBD1 (5 bases). Trimming pared 1 base from V and 8 bases from J, leaving 17 bases between. This CDR3 spans 15 amino acids. CDR1 is MNHEY and CDR2 is SMNVEV in the germline V gene (reference sequence). DNA for the CDR3: TGTGCCAGCAGTTTATTGTCGGGGCAGGGAGGCGGCTACACCTTC. Its translation is CASSLLSGQGGGYTF.

This clone was counted a few times. The chain has TRBV19 and TRBJ2-2, with 8 bases identical to TRBD1. Germline CDR1 and CDR2: LNHDA and SQIVND (reference sequence). The J segment lost 7 bases and the V segment lost 7 bases, leaving 8 bases of the junction unmatched. This CDR3 has 14 residues. The CDR3 nucleotides read TGTGCCAGTACCGCGACAGGGGTTGGCGGGGAGCTGTTTTTT. This translates into CASTATGVGGELFF.

The gene calls are TRBV5-4 and TRBJ2-7; D unclear. Between the trimmed V and J ends, which lost 3 bases and 0 bases, there was a span of 7 bases. The CDR3 covers 13 residues. CDR1 is SGHNT and CDR2 is YYREEE in the germline V gene (reference sequence). This CDR3 is CASSSSGSYEQYF. CDR3 DNA: TGTGCCAGCAGCTCCAGTGGCTCCTACGAGCAGTACTTC.

This chain connects TRBV10-3 to TRBJ2-5, with 10 positions matching TRBD1. Germline CDR1 and CDR2: ENHRY and SYGVKD. V lost 0 bases to trimming and J lost 5 bases; unmatched junction nucleotides: 6. This CDR3 has 16 residues. The CDR3 is CAISESMGQGPETQYF. CDR3 DNA sequence: TGTGCCATCAGTGAGTCGATGGGACAGGGGCCGGAGACCCAGTACTTC.

The V and J genes are TRBV7-3 and TRBJ1-1, with 7 nucleotides matching TRBD1. The CDR3 length is 13 residues. V lost 0 bases and J lost 8; bases outside the gene matches: 3. Germline CDR1 reads SGHTA; CDR2 reads FQGTGA. CDR3 sequence: CASSLTPTGEAFF. Written as DNA, the CDR3 is TGTGCCAGCAGCTTAACTCCGACAGGGGAAGCTTTCTTT.

V is TRBV28 and J is TRBJ1-2, with 10 nucleotides matching TRBD1. Germline V gene sequence: CDR1 MDHEN, CDR2 SYDVKM. The CDR3 runs to 17 residues. V was clipped by 6 bases and J by 4 bases; unmatched bases: 14. The CDR3 region has the DNA TGTGCCAGCAGCTTCCTGGGACAGGGGCCGTCGGGCTATGGCTACACCTTC. The encoded protein is CASSFLGQGPSGYGYTF.

The chain has TRBV21-1 and TRBJ1-2; TRBD1 is taken as the D call from the table, unchecked against the DNA. TRBV21-1 is designated a pseudogene. The CDR3 runs to 13 residues. The CDR3 nucleotides are TGTGCCAGCAGCTCCGACAGTAACTATGGCTACACCTTC. Its protein product is CASSSDSNYGYTF.

This clone was observed once. The chain employs TRBV5-6 and TRBJ2-3; 10 positions match TRBD1. J lost 4 bases, V lost 4 bases, and 12 bases had no gene match. The CDR3 loop spans 17 amino acids. Germline lookup yields CDR1 SGHDT and CDR2 YYEEEE. CDR3 amino acids: CASSPAQRQGAPDTQYF. The CDR3 DNA sequence: TGTGCCAGCAGCCCCGCCCAAAGACAGGGGGCCCCAGATACGCAGTATTTT.

J is TRBJ2-7 and V is TRBV2; 7 nucleotides agree with TRBD1. The V and J ends lost 7 bases and 1 base, in that order; junction bases with no gene match: 4. CDR3 length: 13 residues. CDR1 and CDR2 from the germline V gene are SNHLY and FYNNEI. CDR3: CASTGDSSYEQYF. Here the CDR3 DNA reads TGTGCCAGCACCGGGGACAGTTCCTACGAGCAGTACTTC.

The chain is built from TRBV2 and TRBJ1-6; D unclear. Trimming pared 7 bases from V and 5 bases from J, leaving 9 bases between. Per the germline V gene, CDR1 is SNHLY and CDR2 is FYNNEI. This CDR3 has 13 amino acids. The CDR3 nucleotides are TGTGCCAGCATCGGCACTAATAATTCACCCCTCCACTTT. Residues: CASIGTNNSPLHF.

This clone was counted at least ten times. V gene TRBV6-5 combines with J gene TRBJ1-1; perhaps TRBD1 as D (5 bases). The germline V gene encodes CDR1 MNHEY and CDR2 SVGAGI. CDR3 length: 12 residues. With 7 bases removed from V and 1 base from J, the gap between germline ends came to 7 bases. The CDR3 sequence: CASTDKNTEAFF. The CDR3 DNA sequence: TGTGCCAGCACGGACAAGAACACTGAAGCTTTCTTT.

There are a few counts of this clone. The V and J genes are TRBV28 and TRBJ2-7; 8 nucleotides agree with TRBD2. The CDR3 is 18 amino acids. The V gene end was trimmed by 4 bases and the J gene end by 3 bases; junction bases not matched to a gene: 17. Germline V gene data show CDR1 as MDHEN and CDR2 as SYDVKM. CDR3 coding DNA: TGTGCCAGCAGTTCCCCTAGCGGGCGGAGGGGGGACCTCTACGAGCAGTACTTC. Its translation is CASSSPSGRRGDLYEQYF. Using reference TRBV28 and TRBJ2-7 for the parts outside the CDR3, the full variable domain is DVKVTQSSRYLVKRTGEKVFLECVQDMDHENMFWYRQDPGLGLRLIYFSYDVKMKEKGDIPEGYSVSREKKERFSLILESASTNQTSMYLCASSSPSGRRGDLYEQYFGPGTRLTVT.

DNA for the CDR3: TGCAGCGTTGCCGCTAGCGAGCAGTACTTC. Translation: CSVAASEQYF. The genes are TRBV29-1 and TRBJ2-7; D gene unclear. V dropped 4 bases and J dropped 6 bases, with 7 bases sitting between them. Germline V lookup: CDR1 SQVTM, CDR2 ANQGSEA. The CDR3 consists of 10 residues.

The chain employs TRBV5-1 and TRBJ1-5; D gene uncertain. Germline loops: CDR1 SGHRS, CDR2 YFSETQ. Trimming took off 0 bases at V and 0 bases at J, with 7 bases between the two ends. This CDR3 is built from 15 residues. CDR3 in DNA: TGCGCCAGCAGCTTGGCCGGGTCTAGCAATCAGCCCCAGCATTTT. Its translation: CASSLAGSSNQPQHF.

In this sample, this clone turned up a few times. The V and J genes are TRBV2 and TRBJ1-3; D gene ambiguous. This CDR3 is built from 13 residues. V was cut by 4 bases and J by 2 bases, with 6 bases left in between. The germline CDR1 and CDR2 sequences are SNHLY and FYNNEI. The CDR3 DNA follows: TGTGCCAGCAGTGGGCTTCCTGGAAACACCATATATTTT. As protein: CASSGLPGNTIYF. Full variable domain (outside the CDR3, taken from reference TRBV2 and TRBJ1-3): EPEVTQTPSHQVTQMGQEVILRCVPISNHLYFYWYRQILGQKVEFLVSFYNNEISEKSEIFDDQFSVERPDGSNFTLKIRSTKLEDSAMYFCASSGLPGNTIYFGEGSWLTVV.

This chain links TRBV5-4 with TRBJ2-1, with 9 bases lining up with TRBD2. Per germline, CDR1 SGHNT and CDR2 YYREEE (reference sequence). This CDR3 has 15 residues. Losses at the gene ends were 6 bases for V and 7 bases for J; bases not matched to a gene: 11. The CDR3 region is CASTRAGLAGNEQFF. The CDR3 DNA reads TGTGCCAGCACCCGAGCGGGACTAGCCGGGAATGAGCAGTTCTTC. Full variable domain (outside the CDR3, taken from reference TRBV5-4 and TRBJ2-1): ETGVTQSPTHLIKTRGQQVTLRCSSQSGHNTVSWYQQALGQGPQFIFQYYREEENGRGNFPPRFSGLQFPNYSSELNVNALELDDSALYLCASTRAGLAGNEQFFGPGTRLTVL.

V and J are TRBV7-2 and TRBJ2-7; D might be TRBD2 (5 bases). CDR1 SGHTA and CDR2 FQGNSA come from the germline V gene. The CDR3 consists of 16 residues. V lost 2 bases to trimming and J lost 0 bases, with 14 bases between them. CDR3 residues: CASSLTGTASSYEQYF. The CDR3 coding sequence is TGTGCCAGCAGCTTAACGGGAACAGCGAGCTCCTACGAGCAGTACTTC.

The genes are TRBV6-5 and TRBJ1-1; 7 bases are a match to TRBD1. The V segment lost 6 bases and the J segment 0 bases; nucleotides outside the gene matches: 7. The CDR3 contains 15 residues. Germline lookup yields CDR1 MNHEY and CDR2 SVGAGI. The chain's CDR3 is CASSHTGELNTEAFF. The CDR3 DNA is TGTGCCAGCAGCCACACAGGGGAGTTGAACACTGAAGCTTTCTTT.

The chain carries TRBV6-1 and TRBJ1-1; D might be TRBD1 (5 bases). The CDR3 is 14 amino acids. V lost 2 bases and J 5 bases, leaving 12 bases between the germline ends. Germline V CDR1 and CDR2: MNHNS, SASEGT. DNA of the CDR3: TGTGCCAGCAGTGAAAATGGGGGGAAAACTGAAGCTTTCTTT. This encodes CASSENGGKTEAFF.

The chain couples TRBV9 to TRBJ2-7; the D gene is possibly TRBD2 (5 bases). The CDR3 is 14 residues long. V dropped 4 bases and J dropped 2 bases, with 13 bases sitting between them. CDR1 SGDLS and CDR2 YYNGEE come from the germline V gene. The CDR3 spells CASSPSQRTYEQYF. In DNA form, the CDR3 reads TGTGCCAGCAGCCCCTCCCAGCGGACCTACGAGCAGTACTTC.